These 6 T cell receptor beta chains share one sample of origin, sequenced in a study of Ad26.COV2.S vaccination and SARS-CoV-2 variants. This sample's treatment: about 20 received Ad26.COV2.S at low or high dose, single or two shots; about 5 received placebo; per-sample allocation not given. Sampling took place 63 days after the first vaccine or placebo injection. Here immunoSEQ multiplex PCR was the method, and the copy in TCRdb shows in-frame clones only, minus some. The data hold roughly 320,000 clones, with 80% to 90% observed a single time. The sample was peripheral blood, taken in a trial of Ad26.COV2.S vaccine versus placebo. The receptor set was obtained from a person between 18 and 65 years old who received the Ad26.COV2.S COVID-19 vaccine or a placebo.

The V and J genes are TRBV7-3 and TRBJ1-5; 9 positions match TRBD1. This CDR3 has 15 residues. Trimming at V came to 4 bases and at J to 3 bases, leaving 4 bases not matched to a gene. The V gene's germline CDR1 is SGHTA and CDR2 FQGTGA. The chain's CDR3 is CASSSWDRDNQPQHF. The CDR3, as DNA: TGTGCCAGCAGCTCCTGGGACAGGGACAATCAGCCCCAGCATTTT.

The genes are TRBV25-1 and TRBJ1-2; TRBD1 is a possible D gene (5 bases). CDR1 is MGHDK and CDR2 is SYGVNS in the germline V gene. V was trimmed by 6 bases and J by 2 bases, leaving 10 bases between them. This CDR3 is built from 13 residues. CDR3 loop: CASRGRVNYGYTF. In DNA form, the CDR3 reads TGTGCCAGCAGGGGCAGGGTAAACTATGGCTACACCTTC.

The chain couples TRBV6-2 or TRBV6-3 to TRBJ1-6; D may be TRBD1 (6 bases). CDR1 and CDR2 from the germline V gene are MNHEY and SVGEGT. The CDR3 extends over 15 amino acids. V lost 2 bases and J 8 bases, leaving 13 bases between the germline ends. CDR3 sequence (DNA): TGTGCCAGCAGTTACGGGGGCAAGGGCCATTCACCCCTCCACTTT. It translates to CASSYGGKGHSPLHF.

This clone was recorded only once. The J gene is TRBJ2-7, the V gene TRBV6-2 or TRBV6-3; D remains unclear. Germline CDR1 and CDR2: MNHEY and SVGEGT. Trimming removed 6 bases at V and 5 bases at J, with 14 bases between. The CDR3 length is 13 residues. The DNA of the CDR3 is TGTGCCAGCAGCCCCGCGAGTACGAACGAGCAGTACTTC. Translation gives CASSPASTNEQYF.

The CDR3 DNA sequence: TGTGCCAGTAGTAGGACAGGTCAGCGGCCCCAGCATTTT. Its translation is CASSRTGQRPQHF. This rearrangement joins TRBV19 to TRBJ1-5; the match to TRBD1 covers 7 bases. The CDR3 runs 13 residues. Germline assignment: CDR1 LNHDA and CDR2 SQIVND (reference sequence). The J segment lost 9 bases and the V segment lost 4 bases, leaving 6 bases of the junction unmatched. The full variable domain, completed using reference TRBV19 and TRBJ1-5, is DGGITQSPKYLFRKEGQNVTLSCEQNLNHDAMYWYRQDPGQGLRLIYYSQIVNDFQKGDIAEGYSVSREKKESFPLTVTSAQKNPTAFYLCASSRTGQRPQHFGDGTRLSIL.

This chain joins TRBV24-1 and TRBJ2-5, with D uncertain. Trimming removed 2 bases from V and 1 base from J, with 7 bases in between. The CDR3 is 14 amino acids. Germline V CDR1 and CDR2: KGHDR, SFDVKD. CDR3 nucleotide sequence: TGTGCCACCAGTGATTCGGCATCCCAAGAGACCCAGTACTTC. This codes for CATSDSASQETQYF.